Shown below are 20 T cell receptor beta chains from a single sample sequenced in a study of tumor-infiltrating lymphocytes in localized non-small cell lung cancer. This table comes from immunoSEQ multiplex PCR, and its TCRdb copy is limited to in-frame clones, with some not included. This table has some 14,000 clones, approximately 81% appearing once. What was sequenced was uninvolved lung tissue not adjacent to the tumor. These receptors were collected from a human donor with non-small cell lung cancer.

The chain is built from TRBV7-8 and TRBJ2-1; 9 nucleotides agree with TRBD2. The CDR3 totals 14 residues. V shed 6 bases, J shed 9 bases, and the junction held 9 bases outside the gene matches. Germline V gene lookup returns CDR1 SGHVS and CDR2 FQNEAQ. DNA of the CDR3: TGTGCCAGCAGTTTTAGCGGGAGCCCCGGTGAGCAGTTCTTC. Protein sequence: CASSFSGSPGEQFF.

J is TRBJ1-5 and V is TRBV19; no reliable D call. V was pared by 0 bases and J by 7 bases, with 13 bases between. CDR1 LNHDA and CDR2 SQIVND come from the germline V gene (reference sequence). This CDR3 is 15 amino acids long. The CDR3 here is CASSIDPTAGQPQHF. The CDR3, as DNA: TGTGCCAGTAGTATAGATCCTACTGCGGGACAGCCCCAGCATTTT.

The J gene is TRBJ2-2, the V gene TRBV6-4; no clear D. This CDR3 region has 12 residues. V gave up 0 bases and J gave up 6 bases, with 2 bases separating them. The germline V gene has CDR1 MRHNA and CDR2 SNTAGT. As DNA, the CDR3 is TGTGCCAGCAGTGACTCACCCGGGGAGCTGTTTTTT. It codes for CASSDSPGELFF.

The gene calls are TRBV5-8 and TRBJ1-5; 9 bases line up with TRBD1. Trimming removed 0 bases from V and 2 bases from J; junction bases left unmatched: 0. The CDR3 runs 15 residues. CDR1 and CDR2 from the germline V gene are SGHTS and YDEGEE. In DNA form, the CDR3 reads TGTGCCAGCAGCTTGGGGACAGGGGGCAATCAGCCCCAGCATTTT. Translated, it gives CASSLGTGGNQPQHF.

The rearrangement uses TRBV30 and TRBJ2-5; unclear D gene. The germline V and J ends were trimmed by 6 bases and 5 bases, with 7 bases remaining between them. Per germline, CDR1 GTSNPN and CDR2 SVGIG (reference sequence). The CDR3 is 10 amino acids. The CDR3 sequence is CACRRETQYF. As DNA, the CDR3 is TGTGCCTGCAGGCGGGAGACCCAGTACTTC. Using reference TRBV30 and TRBJ2-5 for the parts outside the CDR3, the full variable domain is SQTIHQWPATLVQPVGSPLSLECTVEGTSNPNLYWYRQAAGRGLQLLFYSVGIGQISSEVPQNLSASRPQDRQFILSSKKLLLSDSGFYLCACRRETQYFGPGTRLLVL.

The count of this clone is one. The chain links TRBV5-1 to TRBJ1-1; 11 bases match TRBD1. CDR3 size: 17 residues. Germline V gene sequence: CDR1 SGHRS, CDR2 YFSETQ. V was pared by 0 bases and J by 3 bases, with 7 bases of the junction left unmatched. CDR3 in amino acids: CASSLGGQGESDTEAFF. The CDR3 nucleotides are TGCGCCAGCAGCTTGGGGGGACAGGGGGAATCGGACACTGAAGCTTTCTTT.

Only a few counts were recorded for this clone. V is TRBV5-1 and J is TRBJ2-3; D call uncertain. The V end was cut by 4 bases, the J end by 0 bases, with 18 bases between. Germline V gene sequence: CDR1 SGHRS, CDR2 YFSETQ. CDR3 length: 17 amino acids. CDR3 residues: CASSPGVAPTSTDTQYF. The CDR3 DNA is TGCGCCAGCAGCCCTGGGGTAGCCCCCACTAGCACAGATACGCAGTATTTT.

This chain uses TRBV7-2 with TRBJ1-4; TRBD1 aligns across 7 bases. Per germline, CDR1 SGHTA and CDR2 FQGNSA. The length of the CDR3 is 16 residues. V lost 5 bases, J lost 4 bases, and 10 bases stayed unmatched. The chain's CDR3 is CASSPDPGQSNEKLFF. The CDR3 region has the DNA TGTGCCAGCAGCCCCGACCCGGGACAGAGTAATGAAAAACTGTTTTTT.

The genes are TRBV27 and TRBJ2-3, with D possibly matching TRBD2 (5 bases). This CDR3 is built from 14 residues. The V gene's germline CDR1 is MNHEY and CDR2 SMNVEV (reference sequence). The V end was cut by 3 bases, the J end by 4 bases, with 11 bases between. The CDR3 reads CASSLTGGPDTQYF. The CDR3 nucleotides are TGTGCCAGCAGTTTGACCGGCGGGCCAGATACGCAGTATTTT.

This rearrangement joins TRBV19 to TRBJ1-1; D is perhaps TRBD1 (6 bases). Per germline, CDR1 LNHDA and CDR2 SQIVND (reference sequence). Between the trimmed V and J ends, which lost 5 bases and 3 bases, there was a span of 16 bases. The CDR3 has 15 residues. The CDR3 spells CASSLTAGAYTEAFF. Written as DNA, the CDR3 is TGTGCCAGTAGTCTTACAGCAGGGGCCTACACTGAAGCTTTCTTT.

This chain joins TRBV30 and TRBJ2-5; weak D call: TRBD1 (5 bases). Germline assignment: CDR1 GTSNPN and CDR2 SVGIG (reference sequence). This CDR3 region has 12 residues. V was clipped by 4 bases and J by 5 bases, with 11 bases between them. CDR3 loop: CAWKGARETQYF. CDR3 coding DNA: TGTGCCTGGAAAGGGGCGAGGGAGACCCAGTACTTC.

V gene TRBV11-3 combines with J gene TRBJ2-7, with 7 bases identical to TRBD1. Per the germline V gene, CDR1 is SGHNT and CDR2 is YENEEA. The V and J ends lost 0 bases and 4 bases, in that order; junction bases with no gene match: 9. The CDR3 sequence is 16 residues long. The CDR3 protein is CASSLDLGRGSYEQYF. CDR3 coding DNA: TGTGCCAGCAGCTTAGATCTCGGCAGGGGGTCGTACGAGCAGTACTTC.

This chain joins TRBV5-1 and TRBJ2-3; D could derive from TRBD1 or TRBD2 (5 bases each). This CDR3 region has 12 residues. The V and J ends lost 5 bases and 1 base respectively, with 5 bases between them. The germline gives CDR1 SGHRS, CDR2 YFSETQ. This CDR3 is CASRGGTDTQYF. CDR3 DNA: TGCGCCAGCAGGGGGGGCACAGATACGCAGTATTTT. Combining the CDR3 with reference TRBV5-1 and TRBJ2-3 gives the whole variable domain KAGVTQTPRYLIKTRGQQVTLSCSPISGHRSVSWYQQTPGQGLQFLFEYFSETQRNKGNFPGRFSGRQFSNSRSEMNVSTLELGDSALYLCASRGGTDTQYFGPGTRLTVL.

The chain carries TRBV18 and TRBJ2-7; perhaps TRBD2 as D (6 bases). This CDR3 comprises 16 residues. Germline V gene lookup returns CDR1 KGHSH and CDR2 LQKENI. Trimming stripped 1 base from V and 6 bases from J, with 19 bases between. The CDR3 DNA reads TGTGCCAGCTCACCACGAGGAGGGACGATCCCCTCCGAGCAGTACTTC. This encodes CASSPRGGTIPSEQYF.

The chain links TRBV30 to TRBJ2-1, with 13 positions matching TRBD2. Trimming took 7 bases from V and 9 from J; bases not matched to a gene: 12. Germline CDR1 is GTSNPN and CDR2 is SVGIG (reference sequence). The CDR3 is 15 amino acids. The CDR3 sequence: CASIRWTSGSAEQFF. Here the CDR3 DNA reads TGTGCCTCCATCCGGTGGACTAGCGGGAGTGCTGAGCAGTTCTTC.

V usage is TRBV30 and J usage is TRBJ2-5; the match to TRBD2 covers 12 bases. Per the germline V gene, CDR1 is GTSNPN and CDR2 is SVGIG (reference sequence). V trimming: 3 bases; J trimming: 1 base; junction bases outside the gene matches: 6. The CDR3 sequence is 16 residues long. The CDR3 loop is CAWRGTSGSFQETQYF. CDR3 DNA: TGTGCCTGGAGGGGGACTAGCGGGTCCTTCCAAGAGACCCAGTACTTC. The full variable domain, with the rest looked up from reference TRBV30 and TRBJ2-5, is SQTIHQWPATLVQPVGSPLSLECTVEGTSNPNLYWYRQAAGRGLQLLFYSVGIGQISSEVPQNLSASRPQDRQFILSSKKLLLSDSGFYLCAWRGTSGSFQETQYFGPGTRLLVL.

This chain joins TRBV27 and TRBJ2-2; TRBD2 matches at 11 bases. With V trimmed by 2 bases and J by 6 bases, 5 bases remained unmatched. The CDR3 has 16 residues. In germline, CDR1 is MNHEY, CDR2 SMNVEV (reference sequence). The CDR3 sequence: CASSLVRLAGPGELFF. CDR3 DNA sequence: TGTGCCAGCAGTTTAGTTCGACTAGCGGGACCCGGGGAGCTGTTTTTT.

The rearrangement links TRBV6-6 to TRBJ2-2; D call uncertain. Germline-derived CDR1 and CDR2 are MNHNY and SVGAGI (reference sequence). Trimming took off 1 base at V and 0 bases at J, with 9 bases between the two ends. The length of the CDR3 is 16 residues. CDR3 sequence (DNA): TGTGCCAGCAGTTACTTGACTCGACCGAACACCGGGGAGCTGTTTTTT. Encoded protein: CASSYLTRPNTGELFF.

By share, this clone ranks as medium-sized. J is TRBJ2-6 and V is TRBV6-5; possible D gene TRBD2, 6 bases. Germline V gene lookup returns CDR1 MNHEY and CDR2 SVGAGI. The length of the CDR3 is 16 residues. The V gene lost 4 bases and the J gene lost 4 bases, with 14 bases spanning the gap. DNA of the CDR3: TGTGCCAGCAGTTTCAGTGGCGGAGGGGGGGCCAACGTCCTGACTTTC. It encodes CASSFSGGGGANVLTF.

The CDR3 DNA reads as TGTGCCAGCAGTTTATTTCTCGGGAGTGAGCAGTTCTTC. This gives the protein CASSLFLGSEQFF. The genes are TRBV28 and TRBJ2-1, with D perhaps TRBD2 (6 bases). CDR1 and CDR2 from the germline V gene are MDHEN and SYDVKM. This CDR3 is built from 13 residues. Between the trimmed V and J ends, which lost 1 base and 9 bases, there was a span of 10 bases.